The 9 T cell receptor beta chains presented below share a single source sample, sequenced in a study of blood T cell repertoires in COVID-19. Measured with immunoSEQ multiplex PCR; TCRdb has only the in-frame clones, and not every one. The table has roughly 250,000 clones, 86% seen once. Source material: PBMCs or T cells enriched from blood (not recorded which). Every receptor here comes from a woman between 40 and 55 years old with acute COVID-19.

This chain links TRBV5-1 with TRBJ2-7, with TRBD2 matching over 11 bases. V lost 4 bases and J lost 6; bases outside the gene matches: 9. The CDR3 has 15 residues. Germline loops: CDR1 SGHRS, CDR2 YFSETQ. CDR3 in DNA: TGCGCCAGCAGCCCCGTAGCGGGAGGGCCTGGCGAGCAGTACTTC. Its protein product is CASSPVAGGPGEQYF. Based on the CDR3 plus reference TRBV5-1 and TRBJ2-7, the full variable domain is KAGVTQTPRYLIKTRGQQVTLSCSPISGHRSVSWYQQTPGQGLQFLFEYFSETQRNKGNFPGRFSGRQFSNSRSEMNVSTLELGDSALYLCASSPVAGGPGEQYFGPGTRLTVT.

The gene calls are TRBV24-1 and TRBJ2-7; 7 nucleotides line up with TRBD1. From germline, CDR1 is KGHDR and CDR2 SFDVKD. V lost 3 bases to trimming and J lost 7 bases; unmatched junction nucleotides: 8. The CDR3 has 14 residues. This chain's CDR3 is CATSDVPGTEEQYF. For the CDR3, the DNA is TGTGCCACCAGTGATGTGCCTGGGACAGAAGAGCAGTACTTC.

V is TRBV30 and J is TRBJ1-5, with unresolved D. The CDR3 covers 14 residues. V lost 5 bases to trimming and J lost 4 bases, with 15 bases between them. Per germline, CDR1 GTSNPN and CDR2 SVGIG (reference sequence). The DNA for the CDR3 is TGTGCCTGGGGCCCGGGGTTGGGGAATCAGCCCCAGCATTTT. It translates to CAWGPGLGNQPQHF.

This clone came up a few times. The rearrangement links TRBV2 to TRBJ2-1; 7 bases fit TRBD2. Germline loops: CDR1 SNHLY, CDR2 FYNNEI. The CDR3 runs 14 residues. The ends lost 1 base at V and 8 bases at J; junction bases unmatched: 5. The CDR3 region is CASSEEAGSDEQFF. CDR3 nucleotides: TGTGCCAGCAGTGAAGAAGCGGGATCCGATGAGCAGTTCTTC.

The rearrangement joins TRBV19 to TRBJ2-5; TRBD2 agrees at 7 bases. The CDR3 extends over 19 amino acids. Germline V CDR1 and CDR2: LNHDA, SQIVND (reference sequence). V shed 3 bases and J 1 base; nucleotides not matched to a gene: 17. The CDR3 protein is CASSMRAGRESIGQETQYF. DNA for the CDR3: TGTGCCAGTAGTATGAGAGCGGGAAGGGAGTCGATAGGCCAAGAGACCCAGTACTTC.

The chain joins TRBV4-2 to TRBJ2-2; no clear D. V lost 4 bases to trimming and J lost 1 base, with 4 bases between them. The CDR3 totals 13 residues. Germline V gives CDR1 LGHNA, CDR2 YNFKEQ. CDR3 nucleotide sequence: TGTGCCAGCAGCCGACAGAACACCGGGGAGCTGTTTTTT. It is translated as CASSRQNTGELFF.

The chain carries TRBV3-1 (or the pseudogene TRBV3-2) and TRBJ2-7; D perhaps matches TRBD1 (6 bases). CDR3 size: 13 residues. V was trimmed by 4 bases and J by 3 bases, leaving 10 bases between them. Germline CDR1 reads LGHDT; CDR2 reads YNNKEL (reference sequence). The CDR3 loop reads CASSRRQDYEQYF. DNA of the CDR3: TGTGCCAGCAGCCGGAGACAGGACTACGAGCAGTACTTC.

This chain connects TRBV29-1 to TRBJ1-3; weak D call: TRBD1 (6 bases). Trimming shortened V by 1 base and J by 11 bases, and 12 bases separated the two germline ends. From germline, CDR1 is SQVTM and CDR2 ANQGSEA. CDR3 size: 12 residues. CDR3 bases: TGCAGCGTTGAAGTACGGGGGGCGGCCATATATTTT. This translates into CSVEVRGAAIYF.

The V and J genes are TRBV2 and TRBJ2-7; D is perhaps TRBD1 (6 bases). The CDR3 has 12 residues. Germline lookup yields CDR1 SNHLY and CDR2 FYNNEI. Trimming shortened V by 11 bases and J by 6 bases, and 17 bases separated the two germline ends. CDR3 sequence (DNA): TGTGCCGGATCCCGGGACAACGGCGAGCAGTACTTC. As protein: CAGSRDNGEQYF.